This T cell receptor (beta chain) is from a study of cytomegalovirus exposure and HLA in healthy donors. The PCR contained 60 Vbeta and 13 Jbeta primers. The method was immunoSEQ multiplex PCR; TCRdb's version includes in-frame clones alone and lacks a portion of them. The top ten hold approximately 8.5% of the sample, which has 150,000 to 200,000 clones, approximately 85% seen once. The CDR3 has 15 residues. The sequence derives from a man younger than 30 in good health and CMV-seropositive. The source material was PBMCs. The V call is TRBV21-1, the J call TRBJ1-1; the table's D gene call, TRBD1, was not cross checked with the DNA. TRBV21-1 is assigned pseudogene status. CDR3 in amino acids: CASVQKTGSGFGAFF. The DNA for the CDR3 is TGTGCCAGCGTTCAGAAGACAGGGAGTGGCTTCGGGGCTTTCTTT.